The 15 T cell receptor beta chains given below trace back to one sample, sequenced in a study of graft-versus-host responses after intestinal transplantation. These receptors' targets are unknown. TCRdb's copy holds only in-frame clones and misses some; the assay was immunoSEQ multiplex PCR. The table has tens of thousands of clones, about 93% seen once. This sample comprised unstimulated CD8+ T cells sorted from spleen or lymph node cells, obtained before intestinal transplant. Every receptor here comes from a human donor who received an intestinal transplant.

The J gene is TRBJ2-1, the V gene TRBV19; unclear D gene. V lost 0 bases, J lost 3 bases, and 3 bases lay in between. The CDR3 contains 13 residues. Germline assignment: CDR1 LNHDA and CDR2 SQIVND (reference sequence). The CDR3 coding sequence is TGTGCCAGTAGTATAGACAACTACAATGAGCAGTTCTTC. It translates to CASSIDNYNEQFF.

The J gene is TRBJ2-1, the V gene TRBV4-2, with 10 nucleotides matching TRBD2. Germline V lookup: CDR1 LGHNA, CDR2 YNFKEQ. Trimming took 1 base from V and 7 from J; bases not matched to a gene: 7. The CDR3 is made up of 16 amino acids. CDR3 protein: CASSQVWTSGLNEQFF. For the CDR3, the DNA is TGTGCCAGCAGCCAAGTTTGGACTAGCGGATTGAATGAGCAGTTCTTC.

The chain couples TRBV5-5 to TRBJ2-3, with 8 bases fitting TRBD1. This CDR3 contains 15 residues. Germline trimming cut 3 bases from V and 3 bases from J; bases unmatched to any gene: 6. Germline assignment: CDR1 SGHKS and CDR2 YYEKEE (reference sequence). In DNA, the CDR3 is TGTGCCAGCAGCTGGAACAGGGGGTTGACAGATACGCAGTATTTT. As protein: CASSWNRGLTDTQYF.

The chain combines TRBV27 with TRBJ2-4; TRBD2 aligns across 7 bases. The V segment lost 6 bases and the J segment 5 bases; nucleotides outside the gene matches: 10. This CDR3 contains 15 residues. Germline loops: CDR1 MNHEY, CDR2 SMNVEV (reference sequence). The chain's CDR3 is CASRSGRMVENIQYF. DNA for the CDR3: TGTGCCAGCAGATCCGGGAGGATGGTGGAAAACATTCAGTACTTC.

V gene TRBV13 combines with J gene TRBJ1-4; 10 positions agree with TRBD1. The CDR3 consists of 18 residues. Germline CDR1 PRHDT, CDR2 FYEKMQ (reference sequence). V trimming: 5 bases; J trimming: 5 bases; junction bases outside the gene matches: 14. The CDR3 loop reads CASSPRGTGASGNEKLFF. CDR3 sequence (DNA): TGTGCCAGCAGCCCCAGGGGGACAGGGGCCTCTGGGAATGAAAAACTGTTTTTT.

The gene calls are TRBV5-6 and TRBJ2-7, with D uncertain. This CDR3 contains 14 residues. The V end lost 4 bases, the J end lost 0 bases, and 11 bases lay between the germline ends. Germline V gives CDR1 SGHDT, CDR2 YYEEEE. CDR3 sequence (DNA): TGTGCCAGCAGCCTTAGCTATAGCTCCTACGAGCAGTACTTC. Its protein product is CASSLSYSSYEQYF.

The V and J genes are TRBV10-1 and TRBJ2-5, with D perhaps TRBD1 (5 bases). The J call may be faulty, since TRBJ2-7 better matches the DNA end. Germline-derived CDR1 and CDR2 are WNHNN and SYGVQD (reference sequence). The CDR3 length is 12 residues. In DNA, the CDR3 is TGCGCCAGCAGCCACGACAGCTACGAGCAGTACTTC. This codes for CASSHDSYEQYF.

J is TRBJ1-5 and V is TRBV19; D is unresolved. CDR1 is LNHDA, CDR2 SQIVND, per germline (reference sequence). The CDR3 sequence is 12 residues long. The V end lost 6 bases, the J end lost 2 bases, and 5 bases lay between the germline ends. The CDR3 DNA sequence: TGTGCCAGTAGGTCGGGCAATCAGCCCCAGCATTTT. Protein sequence: CASRSGNQPQHF.

This chain links TRBV2 with TRBJ2-3, with 7 bases aligning to TRBD2. Germline lookup yields CDR1 SNHLY and CDR2 FYNNEI. This CDR3 comprises 18 residues. Trimming at V came to 1 base and at J to 2 bases, leaving 12 bases not matched to a gene. Here the CDR3 reads CASSEVSPPGGFTDTQYF. The CDR3 coding sequence is TGTGCCAGCAGTGAAGTGTCTCCCCCCGGGGGGTTCACAGATACGCAGTATTTT.

The V and J genes are TRBV7-3 and TRBJ1-2; TRBD1 is a possible D gene (5 bases). V dropped 5 bases and J dropped 6 bases, with 19 bases sitting between them. There are 15 residues in the CDR3. Per the germline V gene, CDR1 is SGHTA and CDR2 is FQGTGA. CDR3 DNA sequence: TGTGCCAGCAGCGTCCCCCCCAGGGTAGCGGATGGCTACACCTTC. Its translation: CASSVPPRVADGYTF.

The CDR3 bases are TGCGCCAGCAGCGGGGGGGGGCTCATGCCCTACGAGCAGTACTTC. Protein product: CASSGGGLMPYEQYF. This rearrangement joins TRBV4-3 to TRBJ2-7, with D maybe TRBD2 (7 bases). In germline, CDR1 is LGHNA, CDR2 YSLEER. There are 15 residues in the CDR3. With 5 bases removed from V and 2 bases from J, the gap between germline ends came to 16 bases.

The chain carries TRBV27 and TRBJ2-2; 7 bases fit TRBD2. After removal of 6 bases from V and 4 bases from J, the junction contained 2 bases not matched to a gene. The CDR3 extends over 13 amino acids. From germline, CDR1 is MNHEY and CDR2 SMNVEV (reference sequence). Here the CDR3 DNA reads TGTGCCAGCAGATTAGCGGGCACCGGGGAGCTGTTTTTT. This gives the protein CASRLAGTGELFF.

The rearrangement uses TRBV29-1 and TRBJ2-5; 8 bases fit TRBD1. J gave up 1 base and V 6 bases, and 4 bases lay outside the gene matches. CDR1 is SQVTM, CDR2 ANQGSEA, per germline. The CDR3 runs 13 residues. The CDR3 nucleotides are TGCAGCGTCCTTACAGGGGGCCAAGAGACCCAGTACTTC. Translating it yields CSVLTGGQETQYF. Full variable domain (missing parts from reference TRBV29-1 and TRBJ2-5): SAVISQKPSRDICQRGTSLTIQCQVDSQVTMMFWYRQQPGQSLTLIATANQGSEATYESGFVIDKFPISRPNLTFSTLTVSNMSPEDSSIYLCSVLTGGQETQYFGPGTRLLVL.

The chain joins TRBV2 to TRBJ1-1; 7 positions agree with TRBD1. Looked up from germline, CDR1 is SNHLY and CDR2 is FYNNEI. This CDR3 region has 19 residues. V lost 2 bases and J lost 2; bases outside the gene matches: 17. This CDR3 is CASSELQARQGKGNTEAFF. The CDR3 DNA sequence: TGTGCCAGCAGTGAACTTCAGGCCAGACAGGGTAAGGGAAACACTGAAGCTTTCTTT.

The V and J genes are TRBV27 and TRBJ2-7; 7 bases line up with TRBD1. CDR1 MNHEY and CDR2 SMNVEV come from the germline V gene (reference sequence). CDR3 size: 12 residues. The ends lost 5 bases at V and 6 bases at J; junction bases unmatched: 4. The CDR3 DNA reads as TGTGCCAGCAGTCCCCGGACAGGCGAGCAGTACTTC. It yields the protein CASSPRTGEQYF.